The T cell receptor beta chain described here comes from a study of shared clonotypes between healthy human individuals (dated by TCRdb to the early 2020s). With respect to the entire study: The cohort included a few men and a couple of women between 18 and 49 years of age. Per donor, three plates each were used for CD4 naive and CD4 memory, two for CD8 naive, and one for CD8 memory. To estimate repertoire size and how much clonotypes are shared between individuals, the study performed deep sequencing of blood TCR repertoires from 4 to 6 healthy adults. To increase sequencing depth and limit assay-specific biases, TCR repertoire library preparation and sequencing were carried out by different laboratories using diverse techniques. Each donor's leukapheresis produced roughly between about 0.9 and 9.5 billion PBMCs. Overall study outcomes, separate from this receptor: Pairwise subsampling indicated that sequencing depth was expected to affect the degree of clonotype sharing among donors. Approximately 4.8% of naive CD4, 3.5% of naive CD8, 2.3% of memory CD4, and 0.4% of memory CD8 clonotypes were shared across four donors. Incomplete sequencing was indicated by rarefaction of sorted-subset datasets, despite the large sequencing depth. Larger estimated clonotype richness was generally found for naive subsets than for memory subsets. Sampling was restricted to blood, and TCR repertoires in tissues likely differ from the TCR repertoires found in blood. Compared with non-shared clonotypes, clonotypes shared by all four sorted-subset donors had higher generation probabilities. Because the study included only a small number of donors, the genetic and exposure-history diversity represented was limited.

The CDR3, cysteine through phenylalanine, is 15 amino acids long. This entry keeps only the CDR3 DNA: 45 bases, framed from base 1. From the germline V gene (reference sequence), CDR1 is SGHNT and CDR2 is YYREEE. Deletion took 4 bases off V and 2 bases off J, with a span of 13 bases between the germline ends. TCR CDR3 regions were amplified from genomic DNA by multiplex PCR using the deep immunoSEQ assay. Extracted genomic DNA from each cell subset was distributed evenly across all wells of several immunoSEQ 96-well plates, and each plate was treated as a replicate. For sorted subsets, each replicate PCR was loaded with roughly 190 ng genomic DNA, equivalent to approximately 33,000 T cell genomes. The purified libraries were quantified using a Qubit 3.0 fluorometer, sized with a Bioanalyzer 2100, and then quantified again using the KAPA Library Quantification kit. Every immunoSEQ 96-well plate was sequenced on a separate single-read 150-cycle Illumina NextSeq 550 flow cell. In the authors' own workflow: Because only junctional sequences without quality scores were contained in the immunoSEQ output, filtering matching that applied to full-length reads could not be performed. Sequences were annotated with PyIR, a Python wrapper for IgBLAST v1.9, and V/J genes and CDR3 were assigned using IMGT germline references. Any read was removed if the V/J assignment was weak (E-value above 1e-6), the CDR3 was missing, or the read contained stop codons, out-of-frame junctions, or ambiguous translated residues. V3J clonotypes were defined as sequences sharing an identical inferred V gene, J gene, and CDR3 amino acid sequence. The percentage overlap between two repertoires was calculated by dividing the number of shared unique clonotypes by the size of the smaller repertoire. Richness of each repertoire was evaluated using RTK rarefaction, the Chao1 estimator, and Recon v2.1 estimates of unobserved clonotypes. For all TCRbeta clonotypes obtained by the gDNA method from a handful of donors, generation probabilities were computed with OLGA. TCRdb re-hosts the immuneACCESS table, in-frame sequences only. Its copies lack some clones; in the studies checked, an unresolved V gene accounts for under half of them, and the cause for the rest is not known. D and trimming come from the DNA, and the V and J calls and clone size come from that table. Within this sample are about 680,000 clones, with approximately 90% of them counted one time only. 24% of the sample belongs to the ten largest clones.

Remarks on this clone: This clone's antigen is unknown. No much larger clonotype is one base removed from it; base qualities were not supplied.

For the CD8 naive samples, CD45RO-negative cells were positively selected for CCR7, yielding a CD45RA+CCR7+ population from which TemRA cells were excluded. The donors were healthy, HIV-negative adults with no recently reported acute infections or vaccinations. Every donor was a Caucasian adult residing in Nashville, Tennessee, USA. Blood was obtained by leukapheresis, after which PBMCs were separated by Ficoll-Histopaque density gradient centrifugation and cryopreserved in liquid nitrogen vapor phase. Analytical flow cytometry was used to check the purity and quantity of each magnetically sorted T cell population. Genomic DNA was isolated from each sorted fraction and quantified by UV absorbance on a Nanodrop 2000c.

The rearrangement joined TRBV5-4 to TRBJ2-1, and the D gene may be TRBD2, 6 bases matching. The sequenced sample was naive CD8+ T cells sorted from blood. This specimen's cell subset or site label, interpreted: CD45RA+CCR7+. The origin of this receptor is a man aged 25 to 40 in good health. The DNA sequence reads TGTGCCAGCAGCACCCCGGGGGAGACCTACAATGAGCAGTTCTTC. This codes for CASSTPGETYNEQFF.